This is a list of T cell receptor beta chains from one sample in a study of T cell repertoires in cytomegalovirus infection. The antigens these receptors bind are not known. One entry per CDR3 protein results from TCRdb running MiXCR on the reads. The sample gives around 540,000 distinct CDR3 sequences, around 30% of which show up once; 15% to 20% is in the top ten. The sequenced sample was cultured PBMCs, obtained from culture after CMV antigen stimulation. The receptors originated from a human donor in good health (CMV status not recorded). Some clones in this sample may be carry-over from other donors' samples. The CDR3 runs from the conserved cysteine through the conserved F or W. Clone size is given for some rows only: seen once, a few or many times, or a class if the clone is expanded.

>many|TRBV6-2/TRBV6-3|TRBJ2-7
CASRRTYEQYF
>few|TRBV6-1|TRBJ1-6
CASSESIHSSPLHF
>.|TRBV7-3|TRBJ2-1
CASSGGRGVDEQFF
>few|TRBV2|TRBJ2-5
CASSDRTVGEGGTQYF
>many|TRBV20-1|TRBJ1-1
CSAKDRAGVRITEAFF
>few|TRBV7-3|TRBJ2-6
CASSLTGPGANVLTF
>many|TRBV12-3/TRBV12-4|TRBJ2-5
CASRSLTGRGETQYF
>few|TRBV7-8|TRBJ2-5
CASSPYTGETQYF
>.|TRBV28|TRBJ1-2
CASSPPSGTGGANYGYTF
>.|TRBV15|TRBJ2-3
CATLNRDREYTDTQYF
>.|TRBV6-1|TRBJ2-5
CASSHGQGQETQYF
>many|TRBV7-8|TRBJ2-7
CASSLGWGGPIAYEQYF
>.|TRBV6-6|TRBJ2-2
CASSRGLAANTGELFF
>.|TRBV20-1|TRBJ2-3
CSARSLYDNTDTQYF
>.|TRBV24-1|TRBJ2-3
CATSDLRRGDTQYF
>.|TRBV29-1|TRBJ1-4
CSVGTSQGSAEKLFF
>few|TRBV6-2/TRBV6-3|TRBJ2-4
CASSYRLGGEGTIQYF
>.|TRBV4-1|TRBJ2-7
CASSQESRKLAGKQYF
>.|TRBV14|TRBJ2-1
CASSRVGDYHNEQFF
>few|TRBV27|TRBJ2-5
CASRHWGGGPDETQYF
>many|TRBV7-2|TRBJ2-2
CASRQLATNTGELFF
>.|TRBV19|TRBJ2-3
CASSLPGVSTDTQYF
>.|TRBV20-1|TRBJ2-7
CSGDDRAYEQYF
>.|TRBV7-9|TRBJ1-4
CASSPLMTGGMPKLFF
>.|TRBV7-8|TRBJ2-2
CASSLTVVIVGNTGELFF
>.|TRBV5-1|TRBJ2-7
CASSLADPTREQYF
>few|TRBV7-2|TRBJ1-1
CASSFKDGGNTEAFF
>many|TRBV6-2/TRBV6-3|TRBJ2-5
CASSRLVRISGAQYF
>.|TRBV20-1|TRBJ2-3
CSAETSGHRDTQYF
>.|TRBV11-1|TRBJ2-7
CASSYSRTGDYEQYF
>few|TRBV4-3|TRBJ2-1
CASSQGASGRNEQFF
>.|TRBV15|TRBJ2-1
CATSNTGGGGYNEQFF
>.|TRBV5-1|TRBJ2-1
CASSLWDEQFF
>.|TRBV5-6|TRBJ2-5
CASSPGIAQETQYF
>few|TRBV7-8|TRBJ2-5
CASSQEWWREGQETQYF
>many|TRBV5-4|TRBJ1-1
CASSLDRNLNTEAFF
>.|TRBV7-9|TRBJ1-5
CASSPRSQGYSNQPQHF
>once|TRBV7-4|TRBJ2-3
CASSLGREGRATDTQYF
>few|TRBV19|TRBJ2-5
CASSIDHPQRGLRETQYF
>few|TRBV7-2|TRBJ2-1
CASSLKWLAGGSYNEQFF
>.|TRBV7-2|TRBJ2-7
CASSLGGYAYEQYF
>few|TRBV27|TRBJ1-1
CASSFAQGSTEAFF
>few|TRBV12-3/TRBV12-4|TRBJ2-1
CASRSLAGDQYEQFF
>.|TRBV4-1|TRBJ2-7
CASSQDKGYEQYF
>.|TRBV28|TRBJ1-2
CASSLPGTAQGGYTF
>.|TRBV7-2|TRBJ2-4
CASSQGQTKNIQYF
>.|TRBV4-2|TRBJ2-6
CASSLGLAGESGANVLTF
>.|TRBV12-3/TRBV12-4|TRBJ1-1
CASSLDQSTEAFF
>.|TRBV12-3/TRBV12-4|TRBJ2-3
CASSIDPGRDTQYF
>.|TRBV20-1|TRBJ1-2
CSARLQGAHGYTF
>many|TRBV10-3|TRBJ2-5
CAISVRAGGETQYF
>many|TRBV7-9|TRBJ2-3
CASSGLAGGSGTTDTQYF
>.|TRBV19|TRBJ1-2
CASSKVVFGYTF
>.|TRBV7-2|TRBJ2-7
CASSSLDYSYEQYF
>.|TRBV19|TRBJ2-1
CASSTLTGGWDEQFF